These 28 T cell receptor beta chains share one sample of origin, sequenced in a study of identical twins. TCRdb re-analysed the 5' RACE reads in MiXCR, keeping a single row per CDR3 protein. The sample yields approximately 1.8 million distinct CDR3 sequences, 32% seen once. Sequenced material: cord blood. The origin of the receptors is a newborn girl in good health.

V gene TRBV10-3 combines with J gene TRBJ2-3, with D unresolved. Trimming left V 7 bases short and J 4 bases short, with 12 bases between. Per the germline V gene, CDR1 is ENHRY and CDR2 is SYGVKD. The CDR3 is 13 residues long. The CDR3 loop is CAIKTPWADTQYF. CDR3 sequence (DNA): TGTGCCATCAAGACCCCATGGGCAGATACGCAGTATTTT.

This clonotype came up many times. The chain joins TRBV7-2 to TRBJ2-7; D not resolved. The V end was cut by 0 bases, the J end by 2 bases, with 5 bases between. The germline V gene encodes CDR1 SGHTA and CDR2 FQGNSA. The CDR3 spans 13 residues. CDR3 nucleotides: TGTGCCAGCAGCTTAGCTCGCCCCTACGAGCAGTACTTC. Its translation is CASSLARPYEQYF.

The genes are TRBV3-1 and TRBJ2-3; perhaps TRBD2 as D (6 bases). Germline assignment: CDR1 LGHDT and CDR2 YNNKEL (reference sequence). V was shortened by 1 base and J by 2 bases, with 13 bases between the two germline ends. This CDR3 is built from 16 residues. The CDR3 DNA sequence: TGTGCCAGCAGCCAAGTTGGGGGGTCTTTCACAGATACGCAGTATTTT. Translated: CASSQVGGSFTDTQYF.

V and J are TRBV3-1 and TRBJ2-1; D remains ambiguous. Looked up from germline, CDR1 is LGHDT and CDR2 is YNNKEL (reference sequence). The V and J ends lost 2 bases and 9 bases respectively, with 8 bases between them. This CDR3 has 12 amino acids. CDR3 nucleotides: TGTGCCAGCAGCCAATGGGGAATTGAGCAGTTCTTC. Translating gives CASSQWGIEQFF.

This clonotype was counted a single time. The CDR3 DNA reads TGTGCCAGCAGCGTATCCCCTGGGGACAGCATTAACTATGGCTACACCTTC. This gives the protein CASSVSPGDSINYGYTF. This rearrangement joins TRBV9 to TRBJ1-2; 7 nucleotides agree with TRBD1. Germline CDR1 SGDLS, CDR2 YYNGEE. The V segment lost 1 base and the J segment 1 base; nucleotides outside the gene matches: 10. CDR3 length: 17 amino acids.

This clonotype was seen only a few times. This chain links TRBV7-8 with TRBJ2-5; maybe TRBD2 (5 bases). This CDR3 region has 14 residues. Germline V gives CDR1 SGHVS, CDR2 FQNEAQ. The ends were cut back, 2 bases at V and 6 bases at J, with 13 bases in the middle. Written as DNA, the CDR3 is TGTGCCAGCAGCTTAAGCGGAAAGGAAAAGACCCAGTACTTC. Its protein product is CASSLSGKEKTQYF.

This rearrangement joins TRBV2 to TRBJ1-2; 9 bases map to TRBD1. V gave up 7 bases and J gave up 9 bases; unmatched junction bases: 6. The CDR3 runs to 12 residues. Looked up from germline, CDR1 is SNHLY and CDR2 is FYNNEI. This CDR3 is CASTGDRDRYTF. The CDR3 DNA reads as TGTGCCAGCACCGGGGACAGGGATCGCTACACCTTC.

This chain links TRBV11-2 with TRBJ1-3, with D tentatively TRBD1 (5 bases). Trimming removed 1 base from V and 4 bases from J, with 8 bases in between. From germline, CDR1 is SGHAT and CDR2 FQNNGV. The CDR3 has 14 amino acids. The CDR3 DNA reads as TGTGCCAGCAGCTTAGCGGAGGGGGGAAACACCATATATTTT. Protein: CASSLAEGGNTIYF.

The CDR3 is CAISPELGYNSPLHF. The CDR3 DNA reads TGTGCCATCAGTCCCGAGCTGGGGTATAATTCACCCCTCCACTTT. The rearrangement uses TRBV10-3 and TRBJ1-6; D not certain. In germline, CDR1 is ENHRY, CDR2 SYGVKD. CDR3 length: 15 residues. Deletions cut 5 bases from V and 4 bases from J, with 12 bases between.

This clonotype was seen a few times. V and J are TRBV6-1 and TRBJ1-2; TRBD1 is a possible D gene (6 bases). Germline CDR1 is MNHNS and CDR2 is SASEGT. Deletions cut 1 base from V and 4 bases from J, with 13 bases between. The CDR3 spans 15 residues. The CDR3 region has the DNA TGTGCCAGCAGTGAAGGAACAGGGTCGGGCTATGGCTACACCTTC. Residues: CASSEGTGSGYGYTF.

V usage is TRBV20-1 and J usage is TRBJ1-4; D is unclear. V shed 3 bases and J shed 12 bases, with 11 bases lying between them. The length of the CDR3 is 11 residues. In germline, CDR1 is DFQATT, CDR2 SNEGSKA (reference sequence). DNA for the CDR3: TGCAGTGCTAGGATCCGAACGCAACTGTTTTTT. Protein product: CSARIRTQLFF.

This clonotype was seen a few times. V is TRBV2 and J is TRBJ1-2; D gene uncertain. This CDR3 comprises 10 residues. Germline-derived CDR1 and CDR2 are SNHLY and FYNNEI. The V gene lost 7 bases and the J gene lost 6 bases, with 6 bases spanning the gap. The CDR3 loop reads CASIPDGYTF. The CDR3 coding sequence is TGTGCCAGCATACCGGATGGCTACACCTTC.

CDR3 loop: CASKGTFLNTGELFF. CDR3 in DNA: TGTGCCAGCAAAGGGACTTTTCTGAACACCGGGGAGCTGTTTTTT. This sequence joins TRBV2 and TRBJ2-2, with D perhaps TRBD2 (6 bases). Germline CDR1 SNHLY, CDR2 FYNNEI. The V gene lost 7 bases and the J gene lost 1 base, with 13 bases spanning the gap. CDR3 length equals 15 residues.

The table lists this clonotype with a few counts. As DNA, the CDR3 is TGTGCCAGCCGAACGGACAGACTGAGCAATCAGCCCCAGCATTTT. Amino acid sequence: CASRTDRLSNQPQHF. J is TRBJ1-5 and V is TRBV27; maybe TRBD1 (6 bases). The CDR3 runs 15 residues. Germline-derived CDR1 and CDR2 are MNHEY and SMNVEV (reference sequence). Trimming left V 8 bases short and J 1 base short, with 15 bases between.

This clonotype was observed at least ten times. The rearrangement joins TRBV6-5 to TRBJ1-1; weak D call: TRBD1 (6 bases). Deletions cut 2 bases from V and 4 bases from J, with 8 bases between. In germline, CDR1 is MNHEY, CDR2 SVGAGI. The CDR3 extends over 13 amino acids. The DNA of the CDR3 is TGTGCCAGCAGTTACGGGGGGCGCACTGAAGCTTTCTTT. Protein: CASSYGGRTEAFF.

The chain has TRBV7-9 and TRBJ2-5, with 12 bases aligning to TRBD2. The DNA end is more similar to TRBJ2-7, so the J call may be wrong. The CDR3 has 16 amino acids. Germline CDR1 reads SEHNR; CDR2 reads FQNEAQ (reference sequence). The CDR3 DNA reads TGTGCCAGCAGCAAACTAGCGGGGGGAGTCCTTTTCGAGCAGTACTTC. It translates to CASSKLAGGVLFEQYF.

This clonotype was seen a handful of times. The chain uses TRBV11-2 and TRBJ2-1, with 8 bases aligning to TRBD2. CDR3 size: 18 residues. J was trimmed by 0 bases and V by 6 bases; bases with no gene match: 13. The germline gives CDR1 SGHAT, CDR2 FQNNGV. The CDR3 region has the DNA TGTGCCAGCAGACTAGGGACTAGGGGGGGGCTCTCCTACAATGAGCAGTTCTTC. Translation: CASRLGTRGGLSYNEQFF.

The CDR3 sequence: CASSLYRGNNIQYF. In DNA, the CDR3 is TGTGCCAGCAGTTTATACAGGGGAAATAACATTCAGTACTTC. The rearrangement links TRBV27 to TRBJ2-4, with TRBD1 identical over 7 bases. Germline V gives CDR1 MNHEY, CDR2 SMNVEV (reference sequence). Unmatched junction bases numbered 4, after V lost 1 base and J lost 7 bases. The CDR3 totals 14 residues.

The chain carries TRBV12-3 or TRBV12-4 and TRBJ2-5; TRBD2 agrees at 9 bases. J was trimmed by 11 bases and V by 5 bases; bases with no gene match: 15. The CDR3 sequence is 15 residues long. The CDR3 DNA is TGTGCCAGCAGTACCCGACTAGCGGCCTACAATGAGCAGTACTTC. Translating it yields CASSTRLAAYNEQYF.

This clonotype was seen a handful of times. This chain connects TRBV2 to TRBJ2-7; 7 positions match TRBD2. CDR3 size: 14 residues. Germline V gene sequence: CDR1 SNHLY, CDR2 FYNNEI. Trimming took 8 bases from V and 0 from J; bases not matched to a gene: 7. The CDR3 reads CASWTSESSYEQYF. In DNA, the CDR3 is TGTGCCAGCTGGACTAGTGAGAGCTCCTACGAGCAGTACTTC.

This clonotype was picked up one time. The CDR3 bases are TGCGCCAGCAGCTTGGGGCATTTGACAGCCCGTTCTAACTATGGCTACACCTTC. It codes for CASSLGHLTARSNYGYTF. V and J are TRBV5-1 and TRBJ1-2, with D possibly matching TRBD1 (5 bases). This CDR3 is built from 18 residues. Trimming shortened V by 0 bases and J by 0 bases, and 18 bases separated the two germline ends. From germline, CDR1 is SGHRS and CDR2 YFSETQ. The variable domain in full, with the rest retrieved from reference TRBV5-1 and TRBJ1-2, is KAGVTQTPRYLIKTRGQQVTLSCSPISGHRSVSWYQQTPGQGLQFLFEYFSETQRNKGNFPGRFSGRQFSNSRSEMNVSTLELGDSALYLCASSLGHLTARSNYGYTFGSGTRLTVV.

This clonotype was detected many times. This chain connects TRBV7-8 to TRBJ2-3; 7 nucleotides agree with TRBD2. Unmatched junction bases numbered 4, after V lost 5 bases and J lost 2 bases. The germline V gene has CDR1 SGHVS and CDR2 FQNEAQ. The CDR3 runs to 14 residues. The CDR3 loop is CASSERDYTDTQYF. The CDR3 coding sequence is TGTGCCAGCAGCGAGAGGGACTACACAGATACGCAGTATTTT.

This clonotype has a handful of counts. V is TRBV5-5 and J is TRBJ1-4; no reliable D call. The V and J ends lost 2 bases and 4 bases respectively, with 12 bases between them. CDR1 SGHKS and CDR2 YYEKEE come from the germline V gene (reference sequence). This CDR3 contains 15 residues. The CDR3: CASSLQLSLNEKLFF. CDR3 bases: TGTGCCAGCAGCTTACAGCTGTCTCTTAATGAAAAACTGTTTTTT.

This clonotype was observed a handful of times. The chain carries TRBV7-9 and TRBJ1-6; 11 nucleotides match TRBD1. CDR3 length equals 17 residues. The J segment lost 3 bases and the V segment lost 0 bases, leaving 1 base of the junction unmatched. The germline V gene encodes CDR1 SEHNR and CDR2 FQNEAQ (reference sequence). DNA of the CDR3: TGTGCCAGCAGCTTAGCCGGGACAGGGGGCTATAATTCACCCCTCCACTTT. Residues: CASSLAGTGGYNSPLHF.

This clonotype was seen repeatedly, ten times or more. CDR3 sequence: CASSLRRGDDYGYTF. CDR3 coding DNA: TGTGCCAGCAGTCTCCGGAGGGGGGACGACTATGGCTACACCTTC. V and J are TRBV27 and TRBJ1-2; D possibly corresponds to TRBD1 (6 bases). This CDR3 contains 15 residues. Trimming shortened V by 5 bases and J by 3 bases, and 16 bases separated the two germline ends. Per germline, CDR1 MNHEY and CDR2 SMNVEV (reference sequence).

This clonotype has just a few counts. The J gene is TRBJ1-5, the V gene TRBV3-1; D may be TRBD1 (6 bases). CDR3 size: 15 residues. The germline V gene encodes CDR1 LGHDT and CDR2 YNNKEL (reference sequence). The V end lost 1 base, the J end lost 9 bases, and 16 bases lay between the germline ends. CDR3 loop: CASSQGAGALLPQHF. CDR3 DNA sequence: TGTGCCAGCAGCCAAGGTGCAGGGGCCTTATTGCCCCAGCATTTT.

Only a few counts were recorded for this clonotype. The genes are TRBV20-1 and TRBJ2-3; D is unclear. The CDR3 totals 12 residues. Germline V gene sequence: CDR1 DFQATT, CDR2 SNEGSKA (reference sequence). V shed 6 bases and J shed 6 bases, with 13 bases lying between them. The CDR3 coding sequence is TGCAGTGCCCATCAGTCCGGGGATACGCAGTATTTT. Translating it yields CSAHQSGDTQYF.

Points on this clonotype: One end of the junction fails to match germline, which may point to a read error. The chain has TRBV20-1 and TRBJ1-6, with unresolved D. Germline V gene lookup returns CDR1 DFQATT and CDR2 SNEGSKA (reference sequence). There are 15 residues in the CDR3. The CDR3 protein is CSATDGSSYNSPPHF. The CDR3 DNA sequence: TGCAGTGCCACGGACGGGAGCTCCTATAATTCACCCCCCCACTTT.